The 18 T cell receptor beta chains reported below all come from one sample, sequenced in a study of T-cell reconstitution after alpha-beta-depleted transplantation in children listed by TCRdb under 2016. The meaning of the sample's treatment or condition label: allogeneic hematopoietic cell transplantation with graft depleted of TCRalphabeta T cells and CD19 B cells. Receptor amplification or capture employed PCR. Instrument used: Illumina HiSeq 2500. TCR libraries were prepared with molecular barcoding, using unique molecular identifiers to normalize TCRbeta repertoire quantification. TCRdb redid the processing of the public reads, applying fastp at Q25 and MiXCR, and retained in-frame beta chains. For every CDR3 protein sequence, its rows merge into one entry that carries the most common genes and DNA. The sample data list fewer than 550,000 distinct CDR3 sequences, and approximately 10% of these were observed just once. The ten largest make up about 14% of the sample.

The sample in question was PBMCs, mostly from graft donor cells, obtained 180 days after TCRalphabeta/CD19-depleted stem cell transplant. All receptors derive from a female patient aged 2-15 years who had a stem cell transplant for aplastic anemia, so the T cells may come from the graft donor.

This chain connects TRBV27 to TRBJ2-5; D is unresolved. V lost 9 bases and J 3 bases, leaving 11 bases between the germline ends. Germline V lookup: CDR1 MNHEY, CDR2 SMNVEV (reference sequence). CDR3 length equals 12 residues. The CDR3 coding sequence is TGTGCCAGTTCTTCCCCCAAAGAGACCCAGTACTTC. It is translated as CASSSPKETQYF.

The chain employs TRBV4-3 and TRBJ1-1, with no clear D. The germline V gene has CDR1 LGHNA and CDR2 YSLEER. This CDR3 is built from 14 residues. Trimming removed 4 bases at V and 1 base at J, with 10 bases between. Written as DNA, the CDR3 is TGCGCCAGCAGCCTGACTACAGCGAACACTGAAGCTTTCTTT. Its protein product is CASSLTTANTEAFF.

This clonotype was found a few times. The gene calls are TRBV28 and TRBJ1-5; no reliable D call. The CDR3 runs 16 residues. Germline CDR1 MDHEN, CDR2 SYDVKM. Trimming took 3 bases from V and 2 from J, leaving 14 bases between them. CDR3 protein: CASSFRPGSGNQPQHF. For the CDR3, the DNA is TGTGCCAGCAGTTTCCGCCCGGGGTCGGGCAATCAGCCCCAGCATTTT.

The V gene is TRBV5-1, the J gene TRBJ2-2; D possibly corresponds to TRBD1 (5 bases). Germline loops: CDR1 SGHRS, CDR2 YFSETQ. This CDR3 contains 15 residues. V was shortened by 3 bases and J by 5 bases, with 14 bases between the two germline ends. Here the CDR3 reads CASSSTQPGTGELFF. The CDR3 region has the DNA TGCGCCAGCAGCTCGACCCAGCCAGGGACCGGGGAGCTGTTTTTT. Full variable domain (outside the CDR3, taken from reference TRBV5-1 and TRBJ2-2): KAGVTQTPRYLIKTRGQQVTLSCSPISGHRSVSWYQQTPGQGLQFLFEYFSETQRNKGNFPGRFSGRQFSNSRSEMNVSTLELGDSALYLCASSSTQPGTGELFFGEGSRLTVL.

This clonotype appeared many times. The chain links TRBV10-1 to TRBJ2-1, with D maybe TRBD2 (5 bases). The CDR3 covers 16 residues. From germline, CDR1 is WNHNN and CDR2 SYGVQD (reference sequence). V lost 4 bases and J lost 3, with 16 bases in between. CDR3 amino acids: CASSVRTGSIYNEQFF. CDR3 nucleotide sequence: TGCGCCAGCAGTGTGCGGACTGGATCGATCTACAATGAGCAGTTCTTC.

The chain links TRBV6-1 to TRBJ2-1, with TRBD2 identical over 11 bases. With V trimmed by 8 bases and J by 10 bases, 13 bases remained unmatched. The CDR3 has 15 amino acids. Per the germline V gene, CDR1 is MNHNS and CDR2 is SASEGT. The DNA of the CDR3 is TGTGCCAGCCGGTGGGGGACTAGCGGAAATAGGGAGCAGTTCTTC. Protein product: CASRWGTSGNREQFF.

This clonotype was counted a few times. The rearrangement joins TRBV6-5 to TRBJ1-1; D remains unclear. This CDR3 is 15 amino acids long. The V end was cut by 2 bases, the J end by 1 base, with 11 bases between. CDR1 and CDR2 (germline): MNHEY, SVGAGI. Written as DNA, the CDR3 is TGTGCCAGCAGTTACCCCGGAAATTCGAACACTGAAGCTTTCTTT. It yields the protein CASSYPGNSNTEAFF.

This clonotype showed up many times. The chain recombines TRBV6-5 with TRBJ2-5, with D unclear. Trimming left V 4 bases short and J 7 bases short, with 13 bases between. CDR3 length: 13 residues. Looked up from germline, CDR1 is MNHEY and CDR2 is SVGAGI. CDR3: CASSSRQWGTQYF. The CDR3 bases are TGTGCCAGCAGTTCCCGGCAGTGGGGGACCCAGTACTTC.

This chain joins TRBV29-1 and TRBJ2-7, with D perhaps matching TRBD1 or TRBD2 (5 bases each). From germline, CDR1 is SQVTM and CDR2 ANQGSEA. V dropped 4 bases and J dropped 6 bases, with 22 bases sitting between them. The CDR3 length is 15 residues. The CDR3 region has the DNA TGCAGCGTTGCAGCTTCGGGGCCCGGGTTCGCCGAGCAGTACTTC. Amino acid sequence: CSVAASGPGFAEQYF.

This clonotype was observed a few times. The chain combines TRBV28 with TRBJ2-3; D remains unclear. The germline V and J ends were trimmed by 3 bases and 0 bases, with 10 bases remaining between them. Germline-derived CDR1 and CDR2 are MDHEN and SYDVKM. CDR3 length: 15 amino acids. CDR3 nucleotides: TGTGCCAGCAGTTTTTTGCGAACCAGCACAGATACGCAGTATTTT. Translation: CASSFLRTSTDTQYF.

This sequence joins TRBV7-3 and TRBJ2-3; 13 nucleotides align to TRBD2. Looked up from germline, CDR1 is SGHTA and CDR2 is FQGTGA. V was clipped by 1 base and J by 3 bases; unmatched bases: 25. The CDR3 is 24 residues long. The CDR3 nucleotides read TGTGCCAGCAGCTTAAGCGTTGGTTCGGCCCCCCACGGACTAGCGGGAGTGTTTACAGATACGCAGTATTTT. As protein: CASSLSVGSAPHGLAGVFTDTQYF.

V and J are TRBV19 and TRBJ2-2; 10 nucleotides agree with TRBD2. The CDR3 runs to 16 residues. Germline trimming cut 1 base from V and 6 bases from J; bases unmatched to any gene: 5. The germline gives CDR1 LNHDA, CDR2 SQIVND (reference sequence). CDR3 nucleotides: TGTGCCAGTAGTATAGGCGCTAGCGGGAGAGCCGGGGAGCTGTTTTTT. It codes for CASSIGASGRAGELFF.

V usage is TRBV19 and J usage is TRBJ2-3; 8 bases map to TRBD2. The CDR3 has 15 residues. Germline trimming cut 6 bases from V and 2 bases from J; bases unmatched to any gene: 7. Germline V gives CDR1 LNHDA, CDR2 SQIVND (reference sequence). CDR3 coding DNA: TGTGCCAGTAGCCCAGCGGGGGCCGCCACAGATACGCAGTATTTT. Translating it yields CASSPAGAATDTQYF.

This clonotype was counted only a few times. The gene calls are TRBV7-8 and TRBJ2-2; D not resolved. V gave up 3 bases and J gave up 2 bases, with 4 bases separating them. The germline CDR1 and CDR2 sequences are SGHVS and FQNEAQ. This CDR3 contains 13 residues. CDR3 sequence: CASSFDNTGELFF. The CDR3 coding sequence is TGTGCCAGCAGCTTCGACAACACCGGGGAGCTGTTTTTT.

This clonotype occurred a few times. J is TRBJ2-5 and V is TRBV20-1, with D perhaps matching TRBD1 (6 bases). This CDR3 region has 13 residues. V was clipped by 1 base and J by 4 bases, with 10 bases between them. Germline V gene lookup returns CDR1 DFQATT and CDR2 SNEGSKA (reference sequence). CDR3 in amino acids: CSARVAGVETQYF. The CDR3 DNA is TGCAGTGCTAGAGTTGCAGGGGTAGAGACCCAGTACTTC.

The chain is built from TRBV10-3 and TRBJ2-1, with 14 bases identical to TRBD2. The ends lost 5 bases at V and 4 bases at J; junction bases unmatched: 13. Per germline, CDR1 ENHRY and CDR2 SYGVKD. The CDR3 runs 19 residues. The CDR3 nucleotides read TGTGCCATCAGTAGGGGTAGGGGGACTAGCGGGAGCAGTTACAATGAGCAGTTCTTC. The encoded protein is CAISRGRGTSGSSYNEQFF.

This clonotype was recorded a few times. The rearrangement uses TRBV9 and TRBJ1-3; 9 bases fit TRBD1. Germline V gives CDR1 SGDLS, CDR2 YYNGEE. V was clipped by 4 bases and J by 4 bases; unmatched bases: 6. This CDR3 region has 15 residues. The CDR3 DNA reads TGTGCCAGCAGCACCACCGGGACAGGGGGAAACACCATATATTTT. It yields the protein CASSTTGTGGNTIYF.

The CDR3 nucleotides are TGCGCCAGCAGCCCTACTACCGGACAGGGCGGCACCGGGGAGCTGTTTTTT. Translated, it gives CASSPTTGQGGTGELFF. The chain combines TRBV4-3 with TRBJ2-2; 8 bases are shared with TRBD1. The length of the CDR3 is 17 residues. CDR1 LGHNA and CDR2 YSLEER come from the germline V gene. The ends lost 4 bases at V and 4 bases at J; junction bases unmatched: 11.